This T cell receptor (beta chain) was recorded in a study of OX40 agonist ivuxolimab in advanced cancers. The ends were cut back, 4 bases at V and 2 bases at J, with 12 bases in the middle. Germline loops: CDR1 SGHTS, CDR2 YDEGEE. This CDR3 has 15 residues. Excluded were patients having autoimmune disease history or systemic immunosuppression. TCRdb's table, derived via immunoSEQ multiplex PCR, lists solely in-frame clones and lacks some. The table records about 89,000 clones, over 75% of them present only once. This receptor was obtained from an adult with an advanced solid tumor such as melanoma, head and neck, liver or kidney cancer. This specimen consisted of CD4+ or CD8+ T cells sorted from blood, obtained in a trial of the OX40 agonist ivuxolimab. The chain carries TRBV5-8 and TRBJ1-4; D not certain. DNA of the CDR3: TGTGCCAGCAGCCCCTGGACGGCCACTAATGAAAAACTGTTTTTT. This translates into CASSPWTATNEKLFF.